Each of the 14 T cell receptor beta chains below was sequenced from the same sample in a study of technical replicates of blood from several donors. TCRdb's table, derived via immunoSEQ multiplex PCR, lists solely in-frame clones and lacks some. The sample includes tens of thousands of clones, roughly 90% of them seen just once. The specimen sequenced was T cells isolated from PBMCs. The receptors were sampled from a human donor in good health.

This chain joins TRBV11-2 and TRBJ1-5; 7 bases map to TRBD1. The germline V gene has CDR1 SGHAT and CDR2 FQNNGV. The ends lost 5 bases at V and 2 bases at J; junction bases unmatched: 6. The CDR3 covers 15 residues. The CDR3 DNA is TGTGCCAGCAGCCAAGACAGGGACCGCAATCAGCCCCAGCATTTT. Protein product: CASSQDRDRNQPQHF.

The rearrangement links TRBV19 to TRBJ2-7; 9 bases are a match to TRBD2. The CDR3 length is 15 residues. V trimming: 6 bases; J trimming: 2 bases; junction bases outside the gene matches: 8. Germline CDR1 and CDR2: LNHDA and SQIVND (reference sequence). CDR3 protein: CASRSREREAYEQYF. The CDR3 DNA reads as TGTGCCAGTAGATCCAGGGAGCGGGAGGCCTACGAGCAGTACTTC.

This sequence joins TRBV19 and TRBJ2-3, with D unclear. There are 12 residues in the CDR3. The germline V gene has CDR1 LNHDA and CDR2 SQIVND (reference sequence). Between the trimmed V and J ends, which lost 5 bases and 4 bases, there was a span of 7 bases. The CDR3 region is CASSPLSDTQYF. DNA for the CDR3: TGTGCCAGTAGTCCCCTTTCAGATACGCAGTATTTT.

CDR3 coding DNA: TGTGCCTGGAGGTTCGGACTTCTCTCCTACGAGCAGTACTTC. Amino acids: CAWRFGLLSYEQYF. The chain joins TRBV30 to TRBJ2-5, with D possibly matching TRBD2 (5 bases). The better agreement between TRBJ2-7 and the DNA end casts doubt on the J call. CDR1 GTSNPN and CDR2 SVGIG come from the germline V gene (reference sequence). CDR3 length: 14 amino acids.

As for this clone: The sample holds other DNA sequences that translate to the same CDR3. The rearrangement links TRBV5-1 to TRBJ2-1; TRBD1 matches at 7 bases. The germline gives CDR1 SGHRS, CDR2 YFSETQ. The V segment lost 0 bases and the J segment 5 bases; nucleotides outside the gene matches: 5. The CDR3 is 15 amino acids. CDR3 bases: TGCGCCAGCAGCTTGGGAGGGGGCAGGGACAATGAGCAGTTCTTC. Translating gives CASSLGGGRDNEQFF.

This CDR3 is CAWSAGAPEKLFF. The CDR3 DNA reads as TGTGCCTGGAGTGCAGGGGCGCCCGAAAAACTGTTTTTT. This chain uses TRBV30 with TRBJ1-4, with a weak D call TRBD1 (6 bases). Trimming pared 1 base from V and 8 bases from J, leaving 11 bases between. CDR3 size: 13 residues. Germline V CDR1 and CDR2: GTSNPN, SVGIG (reference sequence).

The rearrangement joins TRBV18 to TRBJ2-6; 11 bases fit TRBD1. Germline CDR1 reads KGHSH; CDR2 reads LQKENI. With 3 bases clipped from V and 0 bases from J, the junction kept 4 bases outside the gene matches. The CDR3 length is 18 residues. CDR3 in DNA: TGTGCCAGCTCACCTGGGACAGGGGGACCCTCTGGGGCCAACGTCCTGACTTTC. Amino acid sequence: CASSPGTGGPSGANVLTF. Full variable domain (outside the CDR3, taken from reference TRBV18 and TRBJ2-6): NAGVMQNPRHLVRRRGQEARLRCSPMKGHSHVYWYRQLPEEGLKFMVYLQKENIIDESGMPKERFSAEFPKEGPSILRIQQVVRGDSAAYFCASSPGTGGPSGANVLTFGAGSRLTVL.

This chain connects TRBV19 to TRBJ1-2; D may be TRBD1 (5 bases). The length of the CDR3 is 14 residues. V shed 7 bases and J shed 8 bases, with 20 bases lying between them. Germline V gene data show CDR1 as LNHDA and CDR2 as SQIVND (reference sequence). CDR3 in DNA: TGTGCCAGTACCTACGGGGGAGGGTCGGGGGGCTACACCTTC. Translation gives CASTYGGGSGGYTF.

The chain joins TRBV7-9 to TRBJ2-1; possibly TRBD1 for D (6 bases). This CDR3 spans 15 amino acids. The germline CDR1 and CDR2 sequences are SEHNR and FQNEAQ (reference sequence). The V and J ends lost 5 bases and 8 bases respectively, with 19 bases between them. The CDR3 sequence: CASSPSGVFVDEQFF. DNA of the CDR3: TGTGCCAGCAGCCCTTCAGGGGTATTCGTAGATGAGCAGTTCTTC. The variable domain in full, completed from reference TRBV7-9 and TRBJ2-1, reads DTGVSQNPRHKITKRGQNVTFRCDPISEHNRLYWYRQTLGQGPEFLTYFQNEAQLEKSRLLSDRFSAERPKGSFSTLEIQRTEQGDSAMYLCASSPSGVFVDEQFFGPGTRLTVL.

V is TRBV15 and J is TRBJ2-7; D perhaps matches TRBD1 (6 bases). Trimming took off 0 bases at V and 4 bases at J, with 13 bases between the two ends. Germline CDR1 reads LNHNV; CDR2 reads YYDKDF (reference sequence). This CDR3 has 15 residues. DNA of the CDR3: TGTGCCACCAGCAGAGATAAGGGGGTATTTTACGAGCAGTACTTC. Its protein is CATSRDKGVFYEQYF. The full variable domain, rest sourced from reference TRBV15 and TRBJ2-7, is DAMVIQNPRYQVTQFGKPVTLSCSQTLNHNVMYWYQQKSSQAPKLLFHYYDKDFNNEADTPDNFQSRRPNTSFCFLDIRSPGLGDTAMYLCATSRDKGVFYEQYFGPGTRLTVT.

The chain uses TRBV20-1 and TRBJ2-7; D is unclear. V was trimmed by 6 bases and J by 4 bases, leaving 7 bases between them. Germline V gives CDR1 DFQATT, CDR2 SNEGSKA (reference sequence). This CDR3 is built from 10 residues. The CDR3: CSALSYEQYF. The CDR3 DNA reads TGCAGTGCCCTGTCTTACGAGCAGTACTTC.

The DNA for the CDR3 is TGTGCCAGCAGACCGACTCCGGGACACCTTGAGCAGTTCTTC. It is translated as CASRPTPGHLEQFF. The chain has TRBV27 and TRBJ2-1; D is perhaps TRBD1 (6 bases). The V gene lost 6 bases and the J gene lost 9 bases, with 18 bases spanning the gap. CDR1 and CDR2 from the germline V gene are MNHEY and SMNVEV (reference sequence). This CDR3 has 14 residues.

This chain uses TRBV6-1 with TRBJ2-1; possibly TRBD2 for D (6 bases). Germline lookup yields CDR1 MNHNS and CDR2 SASEGT. This CDR3 region has 15 residues. Trimming took off 3 bases at V and 7 bases at J, with 16 bases between the two ends. The CDR3 region has the DNA TGTGCCAGCAGTGAGTCGGTCGGGAGTGTGAATGAGCAGTTCTTC. The encoded protein is CASSESVGSVNEQFF.

This chain links TRBV6-5 with TRBJ2-7; maybe TRBD1 (6 bases). This CDR3 spans 13 amino acids. Per the germline V gene, CDR1 is MNHEY and CDR2 is SVGAGI. The V end was cut by 2 bases, the J end by 2 bases, with 7 bases between. The CDR3 nucleotides are TGTGCCAGCAGTTACAGGGACACCTACGAGCAGTACTTC. Protein sequence: CASSYRDTYEQYF.